This note documents a single T cell receptor (beta chain) sequence. Libraries were prepared by immunoSEQ multiplex PCR; TCRdb keeps only in-frame clonotypes and omits some of them. The table includes around 20,000 clones, 85% to 95% detected once. This entry is derived from a study of graft-versus-host responses after intestinal transplantation. The CDR3 spans 13 residues. The V end was cut by 4 bases, the J end by 0 bases, with 7 bases between. CDR1 and CDR2 from the germline V gene are SGHVS and FQNEAQ. This chain uses TRBV7-8 with TRBJ2-7; no firm D call. The source material was PBMCs, sampled 23 days after intestinal transplant. This sequence was found in a human patient who received an intestinal transplant, so some T cells may come from the graft donor. The CDR3 loop is CASSSDSSYEQYF. CDR3 in DNA: TGTGCCAGCAGCTCAGATAGCTCCTACGAGCAGTACTTC.